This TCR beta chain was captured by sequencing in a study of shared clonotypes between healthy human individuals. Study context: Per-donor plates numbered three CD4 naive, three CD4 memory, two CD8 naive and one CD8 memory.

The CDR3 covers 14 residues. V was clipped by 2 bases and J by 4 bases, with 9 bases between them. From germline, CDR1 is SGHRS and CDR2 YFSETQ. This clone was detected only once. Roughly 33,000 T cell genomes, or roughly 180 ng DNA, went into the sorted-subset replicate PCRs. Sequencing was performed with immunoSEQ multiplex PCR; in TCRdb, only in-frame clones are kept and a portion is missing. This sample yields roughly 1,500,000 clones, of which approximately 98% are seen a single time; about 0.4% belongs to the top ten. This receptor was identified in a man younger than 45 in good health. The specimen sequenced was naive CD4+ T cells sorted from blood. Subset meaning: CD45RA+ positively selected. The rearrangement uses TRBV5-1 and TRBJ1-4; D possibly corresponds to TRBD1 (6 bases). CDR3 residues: CASSFGQHNEKLFF. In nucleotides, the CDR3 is TGCGCCAGCAGCTTTGGACAGCATAATGAAAAACTGTTTTTT.